This TCR beta chain is drawn from a study of cytomegalovirus exposure and HLA in healthy donors. Amplification used 60 Vbeta primers and 13 Jbeta primers. Repertoires were generated with immunoSEQ multiplex PCR, while TCRdb's copy carries only in-frame clones and drops some. The sample contains about 160,000 clones, over 60% of which appear only once. This CDR3 is 14 amino acids long. From germline, CDR1 is SGHRS and CDR2 YFSETQ. V was cut by 6 bases and J by 0 bases, with 7 bases left in between. This clone has only one observation. This chain links TRBV5-1 with TRBJ2-6; D unclear. Material for sequencing was PBMCs. This sequence originates from a woman aged 50 to 60 in good health and CMV-seropositive. CDR3 DNA sequence: TGCGCCAGCACCACTGACTCTGGGGCCAACGTCCTGACTTTC. Its translation: CASTTDSGANVLTF.